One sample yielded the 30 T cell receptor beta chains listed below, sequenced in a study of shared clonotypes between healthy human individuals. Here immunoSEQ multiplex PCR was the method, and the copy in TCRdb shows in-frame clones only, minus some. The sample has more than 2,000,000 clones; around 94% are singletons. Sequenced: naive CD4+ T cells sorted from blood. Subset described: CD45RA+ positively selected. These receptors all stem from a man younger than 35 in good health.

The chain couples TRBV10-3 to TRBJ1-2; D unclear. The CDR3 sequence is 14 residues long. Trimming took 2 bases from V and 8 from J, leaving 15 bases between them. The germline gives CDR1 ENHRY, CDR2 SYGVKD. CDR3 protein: CAISEGLTAFGYTF. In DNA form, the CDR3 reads TGTGCCATCAGTGAGGGGCTCACAGCCTTCGGCTACACCTTC.

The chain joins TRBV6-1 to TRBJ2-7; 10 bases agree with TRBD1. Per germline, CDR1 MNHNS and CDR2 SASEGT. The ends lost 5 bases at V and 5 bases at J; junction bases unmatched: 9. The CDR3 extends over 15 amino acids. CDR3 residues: CASSSLGQGYNEQYF. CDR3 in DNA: TGTGCCAGCAGTTCCCTGGGACAGGGGTATAACGAGCAGTACTTC.

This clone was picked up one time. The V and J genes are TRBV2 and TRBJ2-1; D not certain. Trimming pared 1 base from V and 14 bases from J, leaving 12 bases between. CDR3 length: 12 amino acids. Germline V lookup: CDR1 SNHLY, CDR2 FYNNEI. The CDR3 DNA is TGTGCCAGCAGTGAAGGGACGGAGAGAGAGTTCTTC. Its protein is CASSEGTEREFF.

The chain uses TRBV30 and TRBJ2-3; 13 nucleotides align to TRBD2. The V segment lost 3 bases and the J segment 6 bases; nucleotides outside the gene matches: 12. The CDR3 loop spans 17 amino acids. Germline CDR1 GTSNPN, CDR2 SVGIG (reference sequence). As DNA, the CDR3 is TGTGCCTGGAGCAGGTCCCTGACTAGCGGGGGGTCTGATACGCAGTATTTT. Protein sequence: CAWSRSLTSGGSDTQYF.

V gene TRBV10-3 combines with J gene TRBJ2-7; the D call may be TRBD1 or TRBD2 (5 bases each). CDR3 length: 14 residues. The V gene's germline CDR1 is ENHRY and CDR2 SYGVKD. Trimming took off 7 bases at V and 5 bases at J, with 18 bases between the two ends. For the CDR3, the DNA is TGTGCCATCAAACGAGCAGGGACCTACCACGAGCAGTACTTC. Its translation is CAIKRAGTYHEQYF.

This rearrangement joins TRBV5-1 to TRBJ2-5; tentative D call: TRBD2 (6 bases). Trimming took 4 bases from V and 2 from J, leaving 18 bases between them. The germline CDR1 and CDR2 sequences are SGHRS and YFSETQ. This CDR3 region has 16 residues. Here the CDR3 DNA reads TGCGCCAGCAGCCCCCCGGGGGTAGCGGTACAAGAGACCCAGTACTTC. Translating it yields CASSPPGVAVQETQYF.

The CDR3 loop is CASSYDPRSGNTIYF. DNA of the CDR3: TGTGCCAGCAGTTACGACCCACGCTCTGGAAACACCATATATTTT. The chain links TRBV6-6 to TRBJ1-3; D not resolved. Germline loops: CDR1 MNHNY, CDR2 SVGAGI (reference sequence). The CDR3 is 15 amino acids. V lost 2 bases and J lost 0, with 8 bases in between.

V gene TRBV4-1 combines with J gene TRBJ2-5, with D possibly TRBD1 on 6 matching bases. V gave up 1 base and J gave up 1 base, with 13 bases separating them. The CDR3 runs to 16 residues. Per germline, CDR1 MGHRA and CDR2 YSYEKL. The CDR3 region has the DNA TGCGCCAGCAGCCAAGTAGCAGTGACAGGCCAAGAGACCCAGTACTTC. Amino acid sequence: CASSQVAVTGQETQYF.

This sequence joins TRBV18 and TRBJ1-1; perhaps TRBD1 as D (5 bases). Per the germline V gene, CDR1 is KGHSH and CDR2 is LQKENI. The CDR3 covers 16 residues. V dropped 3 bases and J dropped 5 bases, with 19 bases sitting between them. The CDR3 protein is CASSPGTLTARTEAFF. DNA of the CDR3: TGTGCCAGCTCACCGGGGACGTTGACCGCGAGGACTGAAGCTTTCTTT.

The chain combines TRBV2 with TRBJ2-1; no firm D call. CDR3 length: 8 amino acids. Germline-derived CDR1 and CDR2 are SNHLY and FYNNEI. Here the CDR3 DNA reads TGTGGGATTGTTGAGCAGTTCTTC. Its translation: CGIVEQFF.

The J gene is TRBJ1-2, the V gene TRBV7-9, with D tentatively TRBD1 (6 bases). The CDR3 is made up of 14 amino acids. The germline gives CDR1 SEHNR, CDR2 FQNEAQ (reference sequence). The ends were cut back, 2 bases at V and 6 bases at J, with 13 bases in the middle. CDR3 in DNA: TGTGCCAGCAGCTTACTTGGGGGCGCGAATGGCTACACCTTC. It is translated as CASSLLGGANGYTF.

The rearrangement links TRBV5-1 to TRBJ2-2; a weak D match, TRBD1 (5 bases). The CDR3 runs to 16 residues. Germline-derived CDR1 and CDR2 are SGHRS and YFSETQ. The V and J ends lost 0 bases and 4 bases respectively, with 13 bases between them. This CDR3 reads CASSLGFGAGTGELFF. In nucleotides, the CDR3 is TGCGCCAGCAGCTTGGGGTTTGGGGCCGGCACCGGGGAGCTGTTTTTT.

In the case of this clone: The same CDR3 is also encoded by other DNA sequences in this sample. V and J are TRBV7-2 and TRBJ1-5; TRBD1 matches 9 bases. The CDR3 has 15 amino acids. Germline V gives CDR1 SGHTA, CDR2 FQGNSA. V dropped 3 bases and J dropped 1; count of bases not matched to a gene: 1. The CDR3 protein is CASSFDRGSNQPQHF. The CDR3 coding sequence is TGTGCCAGCAGCTTTGACAGGGGGAGCAATCAGCCCCAGCATTTT.

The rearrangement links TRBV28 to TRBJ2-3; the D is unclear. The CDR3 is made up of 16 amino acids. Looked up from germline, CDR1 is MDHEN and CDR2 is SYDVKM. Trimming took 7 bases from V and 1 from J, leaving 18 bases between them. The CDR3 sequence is CASTPPHRLGTDTQYF. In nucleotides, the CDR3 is TGTGCCAGCACCCCTCCCCACCGACTGGGCACAGATACGCAGTATTTT.

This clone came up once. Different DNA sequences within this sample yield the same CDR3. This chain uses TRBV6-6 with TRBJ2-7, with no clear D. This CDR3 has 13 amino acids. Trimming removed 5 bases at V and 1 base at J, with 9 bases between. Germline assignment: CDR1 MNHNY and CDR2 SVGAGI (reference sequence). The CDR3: CASSRTVSYEQYF. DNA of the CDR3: TGTGCCAGCAGTCGCACAGTTTCCTACGAGCAGTACTTC.

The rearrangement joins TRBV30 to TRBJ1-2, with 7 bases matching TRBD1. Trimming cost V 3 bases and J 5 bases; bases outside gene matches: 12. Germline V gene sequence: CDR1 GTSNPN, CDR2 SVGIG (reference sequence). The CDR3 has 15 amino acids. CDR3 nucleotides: TGTGCCTGGAGAACGACAGGGCGAGAAGAGTATGGCTACACCTTC. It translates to CAWRTTGREEYGYTF.

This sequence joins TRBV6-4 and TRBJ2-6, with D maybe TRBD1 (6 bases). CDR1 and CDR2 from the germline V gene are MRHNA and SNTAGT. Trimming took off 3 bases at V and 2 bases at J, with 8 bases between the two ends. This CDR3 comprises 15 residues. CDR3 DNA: TGTGCCAGCAGTGAACAGGGTGCTGGGGCCAACGTCCTGACTTTC. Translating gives CASSEQGAGANVLTF.

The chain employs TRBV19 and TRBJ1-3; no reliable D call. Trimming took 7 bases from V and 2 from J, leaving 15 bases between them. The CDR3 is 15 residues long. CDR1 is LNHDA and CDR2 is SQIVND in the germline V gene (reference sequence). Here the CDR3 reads CASIGGWSPGNTIYF. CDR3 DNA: TGTGCCAGTATAGGTGGCTGGTCACCTGGAAACACCATATATTTT.

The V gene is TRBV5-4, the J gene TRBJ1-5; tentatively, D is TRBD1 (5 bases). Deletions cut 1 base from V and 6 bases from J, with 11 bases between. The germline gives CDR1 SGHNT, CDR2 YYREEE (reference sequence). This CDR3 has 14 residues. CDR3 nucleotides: TGTGCCAGCAGCTTGTGGGGGGGAAGTCAGCCCCAGCATTTT. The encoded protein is CASSLWGGSQPQHF.

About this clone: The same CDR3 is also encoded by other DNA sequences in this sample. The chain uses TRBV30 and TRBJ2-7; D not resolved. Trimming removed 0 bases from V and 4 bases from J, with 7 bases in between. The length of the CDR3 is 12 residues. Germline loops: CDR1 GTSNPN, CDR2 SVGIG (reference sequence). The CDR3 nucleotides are TGTGCCTGGAGTGTAGAAGGATACGAGCAGTACTTC. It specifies CAWSVEGYEQYF.

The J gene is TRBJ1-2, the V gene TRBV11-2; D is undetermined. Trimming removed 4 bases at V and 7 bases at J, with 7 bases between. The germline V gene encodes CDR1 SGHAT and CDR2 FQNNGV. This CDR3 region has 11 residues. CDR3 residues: CASSSPTGYTF. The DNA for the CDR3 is TGTGCCAGCAGCTCTCCCACTGGCTACACCTTC.

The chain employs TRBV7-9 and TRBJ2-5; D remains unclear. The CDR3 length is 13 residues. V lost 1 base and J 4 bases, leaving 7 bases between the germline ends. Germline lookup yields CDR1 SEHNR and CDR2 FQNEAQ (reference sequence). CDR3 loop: CASSLVGLETQYF. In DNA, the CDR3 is TGTGCCAGCAGCTTAGTAGGGTTAGAGACCCAGTACTTC.

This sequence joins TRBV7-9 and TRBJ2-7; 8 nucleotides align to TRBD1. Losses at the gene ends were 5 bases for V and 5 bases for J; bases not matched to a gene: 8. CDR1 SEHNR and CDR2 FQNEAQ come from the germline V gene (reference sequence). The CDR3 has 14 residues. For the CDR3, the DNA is TGTGCCAGCAGCCCCGGGACAGGTACCCACGAGCAGTACTTC. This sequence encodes CASSPGTGTHEQYF. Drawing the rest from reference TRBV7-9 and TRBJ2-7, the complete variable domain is DTGVSQNPRHKITKRGQNVTFRCDPISEHNRLYWYRQTLGQGPEFLTYFQNEAQLEKSRLLSDRFSAERPKGSFSTLEIQRTEQGDSAMYLCASSPGTGTHEQYFGPGTRLTVT.

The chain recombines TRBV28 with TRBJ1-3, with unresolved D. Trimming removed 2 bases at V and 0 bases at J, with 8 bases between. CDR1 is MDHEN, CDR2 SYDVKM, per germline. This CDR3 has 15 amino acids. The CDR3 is CASSLQGSSGNTIYF. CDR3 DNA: TGTGCCAGCAGTTTACAAGGGAGCTCTGGAAACACCATATATTTT.

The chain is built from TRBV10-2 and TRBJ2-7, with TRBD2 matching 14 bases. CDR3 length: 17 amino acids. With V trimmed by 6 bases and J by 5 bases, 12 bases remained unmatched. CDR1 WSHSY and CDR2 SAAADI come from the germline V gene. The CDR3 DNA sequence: TGCGCCAGCAGGACTAGCGGGGGGGAAGGGACGTCCCACGAGCAGTACTTC. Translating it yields CASRTSGGEGTSHEQYF.

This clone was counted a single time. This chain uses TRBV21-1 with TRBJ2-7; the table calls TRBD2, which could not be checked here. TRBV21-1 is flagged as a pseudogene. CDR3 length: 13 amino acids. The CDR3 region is CASNMGGTYEQYF. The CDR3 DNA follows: TGTGCCAGCAATATGGGGGGAACTTACGAGCAGTACTTC.

The CDR3 DNA reads as TGTGCCAGCAGCTCCGGATGGGACTTCCATAACAATGAGCAGTTCTTC. Amino acid sequence: CASSSGWDFHNNEQFF. The J gene is TRBJ2-1, the V gene TRBV7-9; maybe TRBD2 (6 bases). Germline CDR1 SEHNR, CDR2 FQNEAQ (reference sequence). Trimming pared 4 bases from V and 5 bases from J, leaving 18 bases between. The CDR3 is made up of 16 amino acids.

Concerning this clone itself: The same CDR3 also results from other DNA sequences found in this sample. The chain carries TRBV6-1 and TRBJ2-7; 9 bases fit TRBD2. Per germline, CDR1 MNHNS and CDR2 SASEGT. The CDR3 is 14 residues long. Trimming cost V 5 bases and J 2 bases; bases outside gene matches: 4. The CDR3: CASSPTSGPYEQYF. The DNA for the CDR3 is TGTGCCAGCAGTCCGACTAGCGGTCCCTACGAGCAGTACTTC.

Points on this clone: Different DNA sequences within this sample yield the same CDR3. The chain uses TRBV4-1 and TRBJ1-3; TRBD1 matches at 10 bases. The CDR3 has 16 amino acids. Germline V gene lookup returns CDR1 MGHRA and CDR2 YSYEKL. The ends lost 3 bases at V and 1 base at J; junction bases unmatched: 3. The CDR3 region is CASSQGQGPSGNTIYF. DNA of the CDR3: TGCGCCAGCAGCCAGGGACAGGGGCCATCTGGAAACACCATATATTTT.

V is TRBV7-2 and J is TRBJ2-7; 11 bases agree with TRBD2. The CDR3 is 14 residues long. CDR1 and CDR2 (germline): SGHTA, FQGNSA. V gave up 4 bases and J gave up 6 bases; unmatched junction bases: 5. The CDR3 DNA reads TGTGCCAGCAGCTCGACTAGCGGGACGGGCGAGCAGTACTTC. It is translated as CASSSTSGTGEQYF.